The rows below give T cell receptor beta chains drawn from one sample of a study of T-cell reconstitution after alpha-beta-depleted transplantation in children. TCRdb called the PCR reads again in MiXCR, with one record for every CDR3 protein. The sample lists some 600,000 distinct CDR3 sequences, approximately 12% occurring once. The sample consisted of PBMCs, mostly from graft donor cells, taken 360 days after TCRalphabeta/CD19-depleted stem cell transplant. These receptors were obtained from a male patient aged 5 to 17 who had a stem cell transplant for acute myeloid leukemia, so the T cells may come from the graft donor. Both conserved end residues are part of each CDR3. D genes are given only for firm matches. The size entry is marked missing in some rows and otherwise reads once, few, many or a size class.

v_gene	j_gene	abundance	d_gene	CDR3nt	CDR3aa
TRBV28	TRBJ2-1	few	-	TGTGCCAGCAGTTTGGCGCGTTGGGATGAGCAGTTCTTC	CASSLARWDEQFF
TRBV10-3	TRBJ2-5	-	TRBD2	TGTGCCACTCGACTAGCGGGAGGGCGAGTCCAAGAGACCCAGTACTTC	CATRLAGGRVQETQYF
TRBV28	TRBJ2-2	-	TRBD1	TGTGCCAGCAGTTCTCTGACAGGGCGCACCGGGGAGCTGTTTTTT	CASSSLTGRTGELFF
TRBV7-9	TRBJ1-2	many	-	TGTGCCAGCAGTCGTCCCCCGGGAGATCGGGGCTACACCTTC	CASSRPPGDRGYTF
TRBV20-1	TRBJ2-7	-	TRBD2	TGCAGTGCTATGAGCGGGAGTTCCTACGAGCAGTACTTC	CSAMSGSSYEQYF
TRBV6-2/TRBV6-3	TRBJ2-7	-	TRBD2	TGTGCCAGCAGCCGGGGGGGGACCCCCTACGAGCAGTACTTC	CASSRGGTPYEQYF
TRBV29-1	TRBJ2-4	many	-	TGCAGCGTTGGAACAGGGCGGAACATTCAGTACTTC	CSVGTGRNIQYF
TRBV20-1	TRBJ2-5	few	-	TGCAGTGCTAGAGACCTTGGAGGAGTAGCGGAGACCCAGTACTTC	CSARDLGGVAETQYF
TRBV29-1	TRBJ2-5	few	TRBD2	TGCAGCGTTGATACGGCTAGCGGACCCCAGGAGACCCAGTACTTC	CSVDTASGPQETQYF
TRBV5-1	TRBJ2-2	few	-	TGCGCCAGCAGCTTGGAGGCAGGGCAGAACACCGGGGAGCTGTTTTTT	CASSLEAGQNTGELFF
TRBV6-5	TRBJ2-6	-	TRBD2	TGTGCCAGCAGTTCCGTGGGAGGGCCCCCTGGGGCCAACGTCCTGACTTTC	CASSSVGGPPGANVLTF
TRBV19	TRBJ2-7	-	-	TGTGCCAGTAGGACCACAGGTATGGCCTACGAGCAGTACTTC	CASRTTGMAYEQYF
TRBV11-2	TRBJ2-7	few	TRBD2	TGTGCCAGCAGCTTAGGATCTAGCGGGAATTACGAGCAGTACTTC	CASSLGSSGNYEQYF
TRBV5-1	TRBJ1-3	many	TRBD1	TGCGCCAGCAGCTCAGTTCTTGGACAGGGCTCTGGAAACACCATATATTTT	CASSSVLGQGSGNTIYF
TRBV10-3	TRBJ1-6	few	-	TGTGCCATCAGTGAGCCGACAGGACCTAATTCACCCCTCCACTTT	CAISEPTGPNSPLHF
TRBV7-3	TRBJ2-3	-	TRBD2	TGTGCCAGCAGCTTAACCCCGGCGGGGGTCGCGGGATATAGCACAGATACGCAGTATTTT	CASSLTPAGVAGYSTDTQYF
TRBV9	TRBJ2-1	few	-	TGTGCCAGCAGCGTAGCGGACTACAATGAGCAGTTCTTC	CASSVADYNEQFF
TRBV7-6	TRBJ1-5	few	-	TGTGCCAGCAGCCCTGAACGGACCGGGGTGAGTCAGCCCCAGCATTTT	CASSPERTGVSQPQHF
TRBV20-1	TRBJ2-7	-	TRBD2	TGCAGTGCGGGAGCGGGAGTCGCCGAGCAGTACTTC	CSAGAGVAEQYF
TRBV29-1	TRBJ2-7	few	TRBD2	TGCAGCGTAATGCGACTAGCATCCTACGAGCAGTACTTC	CSVMRLASYEQYF
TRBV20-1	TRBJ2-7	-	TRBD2	TGCAGTGCTAGAGAACACCGTCTAGCGGGTTCCTACGAGCAGTACTTC	CSAREHRLAGSYEQYF
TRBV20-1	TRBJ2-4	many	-	TGCAGTGCTAGCGATCGAGGACAGCCCCCAAACATTCAGTACTTC	CSASDRGQPPNIQYF
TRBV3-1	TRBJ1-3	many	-	TGTGCCAGCAGCCGCGGCCCAGTTGAGGGGGGAAACACCATATATTTT	CASSRGPVEGGNTIYF
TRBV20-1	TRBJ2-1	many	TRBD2	TGCAGTGTTCCCCCGGCGACTAGCACCAAGCAGTTCTTC	CSVPPATSTKQFF
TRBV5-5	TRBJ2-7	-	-	TGTGCCAGCGGGGTTGACAGCTACGAGCAGTACTTC	CASGVDSYEQYF
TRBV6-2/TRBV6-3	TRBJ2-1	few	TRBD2	TGTGCCAGCAGACTAGCGGGAGTAAGGTACAATGAGCAGTTCTTC	CASRLAGVRYNEQFF
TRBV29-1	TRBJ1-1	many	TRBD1	TGCAGCGTTTGTCCCGGGACAGGGACCATTGAAGCTTTCTTT	CSVCPGTGTIEAFF
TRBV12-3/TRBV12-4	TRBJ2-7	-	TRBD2	TGTGCCAGCAGTTTGGAGAGGGGACTAGCGGGAGGGGGCTACGAGCAGTACTTC	CASSLERGLAGGGYEQYF
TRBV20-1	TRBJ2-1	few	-	TGCAGTGCTAGAGTCGTCGGCAGGGCGAATGAGCAGTTCTTC	CSARVVGRANEQFF
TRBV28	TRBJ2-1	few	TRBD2	TGTGCCAGCAGCCAAACTAGCGGCAGATACAATGAGCAGTTCTTC	CASSQTSGRYNEQFF
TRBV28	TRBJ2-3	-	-	TGTGCCAGCAGTTTATGGGCTAGCAAGAGCACAGATACGCAGTATTTT	CASSLWASKSTDTQYF
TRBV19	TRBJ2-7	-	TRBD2	TGTGCCAGTAGTAACTTCAGACTAGCGGGAGTCCACGAGCAGTACTTC	CASSNFRLAGVHEQYF
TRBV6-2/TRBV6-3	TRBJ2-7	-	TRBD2	TGTGCCAGCAGTTCTGTAGGTAGCGGGAGATTCGCTATCGAGCAGTACTTC	CASSSVGSGRFAIEQYF
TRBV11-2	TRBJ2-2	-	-	TGTGCCAGCAGCTTAGTGGATTGGGCTAGGCCAGCGAACACCGGGGAGCTGTTTTTT	CASSLVDWARPANTGELFF
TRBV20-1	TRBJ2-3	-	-	TGCAGTGCTCCCGACACAGGAGGGCAGTATTTT	CSAPDTGGQYF
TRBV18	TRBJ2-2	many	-	TGTGCCAGCAGCCCCAACACCGGGGAGCTGTTTTTT	CASSPNTGELFF
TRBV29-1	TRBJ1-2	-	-	TGCAGCGTTGCGGCGGCAGGAGATTCCTATGGCTACACCTTC	CSVAAAGDSYGYTF